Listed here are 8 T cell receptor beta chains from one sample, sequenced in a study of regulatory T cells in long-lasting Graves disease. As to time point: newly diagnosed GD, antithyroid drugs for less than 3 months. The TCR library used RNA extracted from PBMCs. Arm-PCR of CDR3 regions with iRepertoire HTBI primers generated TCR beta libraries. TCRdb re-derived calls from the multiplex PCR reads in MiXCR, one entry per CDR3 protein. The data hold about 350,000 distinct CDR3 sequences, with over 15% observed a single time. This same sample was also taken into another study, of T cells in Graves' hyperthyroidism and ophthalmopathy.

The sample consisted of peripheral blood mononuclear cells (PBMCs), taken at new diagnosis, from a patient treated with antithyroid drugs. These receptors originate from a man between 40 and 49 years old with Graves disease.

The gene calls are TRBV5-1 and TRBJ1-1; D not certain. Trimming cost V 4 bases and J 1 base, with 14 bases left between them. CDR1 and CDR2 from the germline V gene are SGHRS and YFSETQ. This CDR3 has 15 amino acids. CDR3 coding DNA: TGCGCCAGCAGCCCCAACCGGGGAACGAACACTGAAGCTTTCTTT. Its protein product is CASSPNRGTNTEAFF.

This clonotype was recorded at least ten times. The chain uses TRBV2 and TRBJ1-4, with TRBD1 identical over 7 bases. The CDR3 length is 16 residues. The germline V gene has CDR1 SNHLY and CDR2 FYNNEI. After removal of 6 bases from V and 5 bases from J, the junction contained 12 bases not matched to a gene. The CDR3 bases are TGTGCCAGCAGACGACAGGGAGGGGTTTCAAATGAAAAACTGTTTTTT. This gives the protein CASRRQGGVSNEKLFF.

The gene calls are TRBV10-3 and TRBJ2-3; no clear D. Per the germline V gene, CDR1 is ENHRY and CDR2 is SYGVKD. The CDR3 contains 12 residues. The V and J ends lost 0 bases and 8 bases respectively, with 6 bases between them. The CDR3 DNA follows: TGTGCCATCAGTGAGTCGGTAACTACGCAGTATTTT. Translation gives CAISESVTTQYF.

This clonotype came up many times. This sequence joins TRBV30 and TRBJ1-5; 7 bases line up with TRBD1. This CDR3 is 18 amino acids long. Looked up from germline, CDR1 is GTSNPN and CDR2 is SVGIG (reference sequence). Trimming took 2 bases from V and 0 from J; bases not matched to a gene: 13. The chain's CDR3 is CAWSKPGQRIYSNQPQHF. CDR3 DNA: TGTGCCTGGAGTAAACCGGGACAGAGAATATATAGCAATCAGCCCCAGCATTTT.

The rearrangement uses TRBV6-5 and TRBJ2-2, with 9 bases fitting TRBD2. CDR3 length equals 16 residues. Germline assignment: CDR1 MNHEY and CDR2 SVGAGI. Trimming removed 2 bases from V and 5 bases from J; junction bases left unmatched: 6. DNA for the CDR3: TGTGCCAGCAGTTACGGTCTAGCGGGATCTACCGGGGAGCTGTTTTTT. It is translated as CASSYGLAGSTGELFF.

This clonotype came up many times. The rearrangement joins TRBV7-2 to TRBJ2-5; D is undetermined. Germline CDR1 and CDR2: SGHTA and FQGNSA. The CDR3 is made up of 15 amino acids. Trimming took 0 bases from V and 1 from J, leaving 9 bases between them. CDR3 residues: CASSLAYGSQETQYF. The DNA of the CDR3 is TGTGCCAGCAGCTTAGCATACGGCAGCCAAGAGACCCAGTACTTC.

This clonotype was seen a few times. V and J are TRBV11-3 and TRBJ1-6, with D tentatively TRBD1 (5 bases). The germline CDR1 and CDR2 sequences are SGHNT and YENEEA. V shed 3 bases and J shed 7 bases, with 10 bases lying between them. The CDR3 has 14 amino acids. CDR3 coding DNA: TGTGCCAGCAGCTTGGGGGGTTGGAATTCACCCCTCCACTTT. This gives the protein CASSLGGWNSPLHF.

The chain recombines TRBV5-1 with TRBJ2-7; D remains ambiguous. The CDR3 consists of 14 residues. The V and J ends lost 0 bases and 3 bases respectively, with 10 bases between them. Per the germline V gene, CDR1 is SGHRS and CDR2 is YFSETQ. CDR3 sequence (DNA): TGCGCCAGCAGCTTGGCAGGCTTTTTCTACGAGCAGTACTTC. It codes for CASSLAGFFYEQYF.